This T cell receptor beta chain was retrieved from a study of T cells in Graves' hyperthyroidism and ophthalmopathy. Amplification targeted TCR beta CDR3 regions from RNA transcripts. The primer set for the first-round RT-PCR of the TCR CDR3 was HTBI. Using its own MiXCR run on the multiplex PCR reads, TCRdb lists one record per CDR3 protein. The data show hundreds of thousands of distinct CDR3 sequences, approximately 15% seen once. From germline, CDR1 is ENHRY and CDR2 SYGVKD. Trimming removed 4 bases from V and 4 bases from J, with 13 bases in between. The CDR3 sequence is 14 residues long. This clonotype was counted ten times or more.

V usage is TRBV10-3 and J usage is TRBJ1-2, with D perhaps TRBD1 (6 bases). The specimen was blood. The TCR sequence derives from a woman in her 40s with Graves' hyperthyroidism. CDR3 nucleotide sequence: TGTGCCATCAGTGTAGAACAGGGAGGCTATGGCTACACCTTC. This translates into CAISVEQGGYGYTF.